This passage covers 22 T cell receptor beta chains from one sample sequenced in a study of identifying expanded T cells in peripheral blood. TCRdb's copy holds only in-frame clones and misses some; the assay was immunoSEQ multiplex PCR. This table has over 100,000 clones, about 87% appearing once. The sequencing input was blood. The receptor set was obtained from a person between 18 and 69 years old in good health.

This clone was recorded once. The J gene is TRBJ2-3, the V gene TRBV6-5, with D unresolved. Germline loops: CDR1 MNHEY, CDR2 SVGAGI. This CDR3 is 13 amino acids long. Trimming stripped 10 bases from V and 0 bases from J, with 11 bases between. CDR3: CAIKDASTDTQYF. In nucleotides, the CDR3 is TGTGCCATCAAGGACGCTAGCACAGATACGCAGTATTTT.

The chain recombines TRBV9 with TRBJ2-7; 8 bases line up with TRBD1. Per the germline V gene, CDR1 is SGDLS and CDR2 is YYNGEE. This CDR3 contains 14 residues. V shed 2 bases and J 6 bases; nucleotides not matched to a gene: 7. The CDR3 DNA reads as TGTGCCAGCAGCGTTCGAGGGACAGGTGGCGAGCAGTACTTC. Amino acids: CASSVRGTGGEQYF.

This chain uses TRBV11-2 with TRBJ1-1; TRBD1 matches 10 bases. The CDR3 loop spans 15 amino acids. J was trimmed by 4 bases and V by 5 bases; bases with no gene match: 7. Germline values: CDR1 SGHAT, CDR2 FQNNGV. The DNA of the CDR3 is TGTGCCAGCAGCACTACCGGGACAGGGGCCACTGAAGCTTTCTTT. This translates into CASSTTGTGATEAFF.

This clone was observed at least ten times. DNA for the CDR3: TGTGCCAGCAGCCGGGACAGTTCCTACAATGAGCAGTTCTTC. The encoded protein is CASSRDSSYNEQFF. The chain carries TRBV7-2 and TRBJ2-1, with 7 bases fitting TRBD1. Germline V gene lookup returns CDR1 SGHTA and CDR2 FQGNSA. CDR3 length: 14 amino acids. Trimming removed 5 bases from V and 1 base from J; junction bases left unmatched: 2.

Regarding this clone: An end of the junction differs from the germline gene, which may be a read error. The CDR3 coding sequence is TGTGCCACCAGCCGAGAGAATAGCAATCAGCCCCAGCATTTT. This gives the protein CATSRENSNQPQHF. J is TRBJ1-5 and V is TRBV15; D ambiguous. The CDR3 is made up of 14 amino acids. The germline CDR1 and CDR2 sequences are LNHNV and YYDKDF (reference sequence).

The count of this clone is one. The V and J genes are TRBV5-1 and TRBJ2-1; a possible D gene is TRBD2 (6 bases). This CDR3 spans 16 amino acids. V was cut by 0 bases and J by 1 base, with 11 bases left in between. Germline CDR1 reads SGHRS; CDR2 reads YFSETQ. CDR3 loop: CASSLGRRGSYNEQFF. The CDR3 bases are TGCGCCAGCAGCTTGGGTAGGAGGGGTTCCTACAATGAGCAGTTCTTC.

This clone came up once. The V gene is TRBV5-6, the J gene TRBJ1-3, with D hard to call. In germline, CDR1 is SGHDT, CDR2 YYEEEE. This CDR3 is built from 16 residues. The V end was cut by 1 base, the J end by 0 bases, with 11 bases between. DNA for the CDR3: TGTGCCAGCAGCTTGCTGGGGAATAGCTCTGGAAACACCATATATTTT. Amino acids: CASSLLGNSSGNTIYF.

V and J are TRBV28 and TRBJ1-5, with D perhaps matching TRBD1 (6 bases). Deletions cut 1 base from V and 0 bases from J, with 7 bases between. Per the germline V gene, CDR1 is MDHEN and CDR2 is SYDVKM. The CDR3 consists of 15 residues. The CDR3: CASSLLGGSNQPQHF. The CDR3 nucleotides read TGTGCCAGCAGTTTATTAGGGGGTAGCAATCAGCCCCAGCATTTT. Looking up the rest from reference TRBV28 and TRBJ1-5 gives the full variable domain: DVKVTQSSRYLVKRTGEKVFLECVQDMDHENMFWYRQDPGLGLRLIYFSYDVKMKEKGDIPEGYSVSREKKERFSLILESASTNQTSMYLCASSLLGGSNQPQHFGDGTRLSIL.

The chain couples TRBV9 to TRBJ2-7; no clear D. V was shortened by 0 bases and J by 2 bases, with 12 bases between the two germline ends. This CDR3 region has 15 residues. Germline CDR1 is SGDLS and CDR2 is YYNGEE. CDR3: CASSVGLGLPYEQYF. The CDR3 DNA sequence: TGTGCCAGCAGCGTAGGGCTGGGCCTCCCCTACGAGCAGTACTTC.

The V and J genes are TRBV4-3 and TRBJ2-1, with a possible D match to TRBD1 (5 bases). Germline CDR1 reads LGHNA; CDR2 reads YSLEER. V lost 1 base and J lost 1, with 8 bases in between. The CDR3 has 15 residues. The CDR3 bases are TGCGCCAGCAGCCAAGGTAGGGGTTCCTACAATGAGCAGTTCTTC. It specifies CASSQGRGSYNEQFF.

The CDR3: CASREWGSSYEQYF. The DNA of the CDR3 is TGTGCCAGCAGGGAGTGGGGTTCATCCTACGAGCAGTACTTC. V is TRBV5-6 and J is TRBJ2-7; no reliable D call. CDR3 length equals 14 residues. CDR1 SGHDT and CDR2 YYEEEE come from the germline V gene. V shed 5 bases and J shed 1 base, with 13 bases lying between them. The variable domain in full, completed from reference TRBV5-6 and TRBJ2-7, reads DAGVTQSPTHLIKTRGQQVTLRCSPKSGHDTVSWYQQALGQGPQFIFQYYEEEERQRGNFPDRFSGHQFPNYSSELNVNALLLGDSALYLCASREWGSSYEQYFGPGTRLTVT.

The rearrangement links TRBV27 to TRBJ2-7, with D perhaps TRBD1 (5 bases). Trimming removed 5 bases at V and 2 bases at J, with 16 bases between. This CDR3 is built from 15 residues. Germline-derived CDR1 and CDR2 are MNHEY and SMNVEV (reference sequence). The CDR3 protein is CASSPLAGSTYEQYF. The DNA for the CDR3 is TGTGCCAGCAGTCCCCTTGCAGGGTCGACCTACGAGCAGTACTTC.

A single count supports this clone. The chain is built from TRBV5-1 and TRBJ2-5; D is possibly TRBD2 (5 bases). The V gene lost 2 bases and the J gene lost 2 bases, with 10 bases spanning the gap. The germline gives CDR1 SGHRS, CDR2 YFSETQ. The CDR3 is 14 amino acids. The CDR3 sequence: CASSFFSVQETQYF. The CDR3 coding sequence is TGCGCCAGCAGCTTCTTTAGCGTGCAAGAGACCCAGTACTTC.

The chain employs TRBV30 and TRBJ1-5; 7 nucleotides match TRBD1. With V trimmed by 3 bases and J by 4 bases, 12 bases remained unmatched. In germline, CDR1 is GTSNPN, CDR2 SVGIG (reference sequence). This CDR3 contains 16 residues. The CDR3 bases are TGTGCCTGGAGGGCCATTGGGACAGATACTAATCAGCCCCAGCATTTT. Translation: CAWRAIGTDTNQPQHF.

The gene calls are TRBV29-1 and TRBJ2-1; no clear D. V lost 4 bases and J lost 2, with 12 bases in between. This CDR3 comprises 14 residues. Germline CDR1 is SQVTM and CDR2 is ANQGSEA. CDR3 coding DNA: TGCAGCGTTGTTAGTGGGCAGACCTACAATGAGCAGTTCTTC. Amino acid sequence: CSVVSGQTYNEQFF.

The V gene is TRBV19, the J gene TRBJ2-3; 12 nucleotides line up with TRBD2. The germline CDR1 and CDR2 sequences are LNHDA and SQIVND (reference sequence). Losses at the gene ends were 6 bases for V and 0 bases for J; bases not matched to a gene: 7. The CDR3 runs to 17 residues. CDR3 loop: CASRPGLAGSSTDTQYF. CDR3 bases: TGTGCCAGTAGGCCAGGACTAGCGGGGTCTAGCACAGATACGCAGTATTTT. The complete variable domain, with remaining parts taken from reference TRBV19 and TRBJ2-3, reads DGGITQSPKYLFRKEGQNVTLSCEQNLNHDAMYWYRQDPGQGLRLIYYSQIVNDFQKGDIAEGYSVSREKKESFPLTVTSAQKNPTAFYLCASRPGLAGSSTDTQYFGPGTRLTVL.

The chain couples TRBV28 to TRBJ2-7; D possibly corresponds to TRBD1 (5 bases). Trimming removed 5 bases from V and 2 bases from J, with 13 bases in between. CDR3 length equals 14 residues. Germline CDR1 is MDHEN and CDR2 is SYDVKM. The CDR3 sequence: CASSRTFAAYEQYF. DNA for the CDR3: TGTGCCAGCAGTCGGACATTCGCGGCCTACGAGCAGTACTTC.

The chain combines TRBV7-9 with TRBJ1-5; weak D call: TRBD1 (6 bases). Trimming removed 1 base at V and 0 bases at J, with 10 bases between. This CDR3 comprises 16 residues. CDR1 is SEHNR, CDR2 FQNEAQ, per germline (reference sequence). Written as DNA, the CDR3 is TGTGCCAGCAGCTTAGAGGGGGGACTTAGCAATCAGCCCCAGCATTTT. Translating gives CASSLEGGLSNQPQHF.

This chain connects TRBV29-1 to TRBJ2-7; 11 bases map to TRBD2. Germline lookup yields CDR1 SQVTM and CDR2 ANQGSEA. V lost 2 bases to trimming and J lost 2 bases; unmatched junction nucleotides: 8. The CDR3 extends over 16 amino acids. CDR3 region: CSVEWGATSGAYEQYF. DNA for the CDR3: TGCAGCGTTGAATGGGGAGCGACTAGCGGGGCCTACGAGCAGTACTTC.

This rearrangement joins TRBV19 to TRBJ1-2; D is perhaps TRBD1 (5 bases). Trimming pared 7 bases from V and 5 bases from J, leaving 17 bases between. The germline CDR1 and CDR2 sequences are LNHDA and SQIVND (reference sequence). This CDR3 contains 14 residues. CDR3 coding DNA: TGTGCCAGTACCGTTCTAGGGGCAACGTATGGCTACACCTTC. It is translated as CASTVLGATYGYTF.

The V call is TRBV5-5, the J call TRBJ1-3; D ambiguous. The CDR3 has 14 amino acids. Germline V lookup: CDR1 SGHKS, CDR2 YYEKEE (reference sequence). V shed 0 bases and J shed 7 bases, with 11 bases lying between them. CDR3 protein: CASSLEPTRNTIYF. The CDR3 bases are TGTGCCAGCAGCTTGGAACCCACTCGGAACACCATATATTTT.

In its sample, this clone was seen once. The chain couples TRBV25-1 to TRBJ2-2; D might be TRBD1 or TRBD2, each matching 5 bases. From germline, CDR1 is MGHDK and CDR2 SYGVNS. Trimming took 3 bases from V and 3 from J, leaving 14 bases between them. This CDR3 has 16 residues. This CDR3 is CASSDPVVGDTGELFF. The CDR3 bases are TGTGCCAGCAGTGATCCAGTTGTGGGGGACACCGGGGAGCTGTTTTTT. Full variable domain (remainder filled in from reference TRBV25-1 and TRBJ2-2): EADIYQTPRYLVIGTGKKITLECSQTMGHDKMYWYQQDPGMELHLIHYSYGVNSTEKGDLSSESTVSRIRTEHFPLTLESARPSHTSQYLCASSDPVVGDTGELFFGEGSRLTVL.